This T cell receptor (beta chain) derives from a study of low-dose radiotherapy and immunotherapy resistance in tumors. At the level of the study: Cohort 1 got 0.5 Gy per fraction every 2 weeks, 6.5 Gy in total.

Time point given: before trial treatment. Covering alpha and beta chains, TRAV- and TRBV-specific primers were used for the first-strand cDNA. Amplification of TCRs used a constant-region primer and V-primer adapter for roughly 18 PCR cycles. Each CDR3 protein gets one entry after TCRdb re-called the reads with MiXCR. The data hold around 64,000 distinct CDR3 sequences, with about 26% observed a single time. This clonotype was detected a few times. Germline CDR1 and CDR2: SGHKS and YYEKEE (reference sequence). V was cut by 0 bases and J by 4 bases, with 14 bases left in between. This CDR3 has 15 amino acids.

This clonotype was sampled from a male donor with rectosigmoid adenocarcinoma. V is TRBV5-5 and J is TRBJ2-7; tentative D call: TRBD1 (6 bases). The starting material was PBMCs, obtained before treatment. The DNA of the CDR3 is TGTGCCAGCAGCTTGGACCCCGGGACATTTTACGAGCAGTACTTC. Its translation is CASSLDPGTFYEQYF.